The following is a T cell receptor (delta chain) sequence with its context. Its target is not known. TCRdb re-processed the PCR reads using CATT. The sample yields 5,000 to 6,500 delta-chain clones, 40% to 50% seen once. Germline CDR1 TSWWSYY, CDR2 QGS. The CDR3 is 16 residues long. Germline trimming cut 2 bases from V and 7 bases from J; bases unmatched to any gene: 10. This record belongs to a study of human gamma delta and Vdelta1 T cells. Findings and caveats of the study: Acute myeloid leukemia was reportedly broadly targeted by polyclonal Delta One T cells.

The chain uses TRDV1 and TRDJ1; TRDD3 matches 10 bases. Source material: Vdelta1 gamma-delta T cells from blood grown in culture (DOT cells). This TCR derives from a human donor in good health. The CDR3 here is CALGEAPSGGYAKLIF. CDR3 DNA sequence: TGTGCTCTTGGGGAAGCCCCCTCAGGGGGATACGCTAAACTCATCTTT.